The 11 T cell receptor beta chains in this list originate from one sample, sequenced in a study of response to subunit inactivated influenza vaccine. TCRdb called the RT-PCR reads again in MiXCR, with one record for every CDR3 protein. Of 490,000 or so distinct CDR3 sequences listed, around 8% are singletons. Sequencing used PBMCs from blood, obtained about 24 months after vaccination. These receptors all stem from a man between 50 and 75 years old who received an inactivated influenza vaccine.

CDR3 bases: TGTGCCAGCAGTTTTCCCCAGCCGAATTCACCCCTCCACTTT. Protein product: CASSFPQPNSPLHF. The rearrangement links TRBV27 to TRBJ1-6; D gene unclear. The V gene's germline CDR1 is MNHEY and CDR2 SMNVEV (reference sequence). This CDR3 comprises 14 residues. The ends were cut back, 3 bases at V and 7 bases at J, with 10 bases in the middle.

This clonotype was counted at least ten times. This chain connects TRBV6-1 to TRBJ1-4; possible D gene TRBD1, 5 bases. This CDR3 region has 12 residues. CDR1 is MNHNS, CDR2 SASEGT, per germline. V gave up 6 bases and J gave up 8 bases, with 10 bases separating them. CDR3 protein: CASRDPGEKLFF. In DNA, the CDR3 is TGTGCCAGCAGGGACCCAGGGGAAAAACTGTTTTTT.

The gene calls are TRBV15 and TRBJ2-5; D unclear. CDR3 size: 14 residues. Germline assignment: CDR1 LNHNV and CDR2 YYDKDF (reference sequence). Deletions cut 4 bases from V and 5 bases from J, with 14 bases between. The CDR3 protein is CATSKRNEAETQYF. The CDR3 bases are TGTGCCACCAGCAAGCGCAACGAGGCGGAGACCCAGTACTTC.

The chain is built from TRBV9 and TRBJ2-5, with D uncertain. CDR1 and CDR2 (germline): SGDLS, YYNGEE. V was pared by 3 bases and J by 4 bases, with 10 bases between. The CDR3 is 13 amino acids. The CDR3 loop is CASSARLGETQYF. The CDR3 DNA is TGTGCCAGCAGCGCTAGACTGGGAGAGACCCAGTACTTC.

In this sample, this clonotype turned up many times. The rearrangement uses TRBV24-1 and TRBJ2-2, with D unresolved. The V and J ends lost 4 bases and 1 base respectively, with 15 bases between them. CDR1 is KGHDR and CDR2 is SFDVKD in the germline V gene. The CDR3 is 17 amino acids. The DNA for the CDR3 is TGTGCCACCAGTGAATCCGCTGCAGACAAGAACACCGGGGAGCTGTTTTTT. Its protein product is CATSESAADKNTGELFF.

In its sample, this clonotype was seen many times. V usage is TRBV3-1 and J usage is TRBJ1-1, with D maybe TRBD1 (5 bases). Germline V CDR1 and CDR2: LGHDT, YNNKEL (reference sequence). The CDR3 is 15 amino acids. Trimming took 0 bases from V and 5 from J, leaving 13 bases between them. CDR3 sequence reads: CASSQDSRAGTEAFF. The CDR3 DNA follows: TGTGCCAGCAGCCAAGATAGTAGGGCAGGGACTGAAGCTTTCTTT.

V and J are TRBV10-3 and TRBJ2-1, with D possibly matching TRBD2 (6 bases). Germline CDR1 reads ENHRY; CDR2 reads SYGVKD. The CDR3 contains 15 residues. V lost 4 bases and J 1 base, leaving 11 bases between the germline ends. The CDR3 region has the DNA TGTGCCATCAGTGGCGGGACGGCATCCTACAATGAGCAGTTCTTC. It is translated as CAISGGTASYNEQFF.

The chain couples TRBV5-5 to TRBJ2-5; 10 bases map to TRBD1. This CDR3 contains 16 residues. Germline trimming cut 1 base from V and 4 bases from J; bases unmatched to any gene: 7. Germline CDR1 reads SGHKS; CDR2 reads YYEKEE (reference sequence). CDR3 bases: TGTGCCAGCAGCTTGCGGACGGGACAGGGGCGAGAGACCCAGTACTTC. It codes for CASSLRTGQGRETQYF.

The rearrangement joins TRBV2 to TRBJ2-3; D call uncertain. Germline-derived CDR1 and CDR2 are SNHLY and FYNNEI. Trimming cost V 3 bases and J 1 base, with 8 bases left between them. The CDR3 sequence is 14 residues long. The CDR3 DNA reads TGTGCCAGCAGTGACCGGTTGCGCACAGATACGCAGTATTTT. It yields the protein CASSDRLRTDTQYF.

This clonotype was found many times. The chain has TRBV12-3 or TRBV12-4 and TRBJ1-4, with 7 positions matching TRBD1. V lost 1 base and J lost 6; bases outside the gene matches: 5. This CDR3 is built from 15 residues. CDR3 amino acids: CASSLETGPHEKLFF. The CDR3 DNA reads TGTGCCAGCAGTTTAGAGACAGGGCCCCATGAAAAACTGTTTTTT.

This clonotype was seen a few times. V gene TRBV7-2 combines with J gene TRBJ2-7; maybe TRBD1 (5 bases). Trimming pared 1 base from V and 3 bases from J, leaving 13 bases between. CDR3 length: 15 residues. Germline V CDR1 and CDR2: SGHTA, FQGNSA. CDR3 amino acids: CASSLEFGQGYEQYF. CDR3 DNA sequence: TGTGCCAGCAGCTTAGAGTTTGGGCAGGGCTACGAGCAGTACTTC.